Each of the 12 T cell receptor beta chains below was sequenced from the same sample in a study of glioma-infiltrating T cells. The iRepertoire nested amplicon-rescue multiplex PCR amplified TCR alpha and beta CDR3s from RNA. From the multiplex PCR reads, TCRdb called clonotypes with MiXCR, one entry per CDR3 protein. The sample contains around 190,000 distinct CDR3 sequences, approximately 30% of which appear only once. Sequencing was carried out using glioma tissue, nonneoplastic brain tissue, or PBMCs (not recorded which). These TCRs come from a human donor with low-grade glioma or glioblastoma, undergoing nonglioma brain surgery, or in good health (not recorded which).

Regarding this clonotype: This sequence may be a read error, since a much larger clone differs from it by one base. V is TRBV12-3 or TRBV12-4 and J is TRBJ2-3; D is ambiguous. CDR3 length: 14 residues. DNA for the CDR3: TGTGCCGGCAGTTTTCAGTTTAGCACAGATACGCAGTATTTT. Amino acids: CAGSFQFSTDTQYF.

This clonotype was detected ten times or more. The CDR3 coding sequence is TGTGCCAGCGGGTACCAAGGGGAGACCCAGTACTTC. It translates to CASGYQGETQYF. The J gene is TRBJ2-5, the V gene TRBV7-9; D gene ambiguous. The CDR3 extends over 12 amino acids. With 8 bases removed from V and 5 bases from J, the gap between germline ends came to 12 bases. Germline CDR1 is SEHNR and CDR2 is FQNEAQ (reference sequence).

At least ten counts were recorded for this clonotype. This chain connects TRBV20-1 to TRBJ2-1; the D is unclear. Germline V gene data show CDR1 as DFQATT and CDR2 as SNEGSKA (reference sequence). This CDR3 has 15 residues. The ends were cut back, 3 bases at V and 0 bases at J, with 12 bases in the middle. CDR3: CSASSISPSYNEQFF. CDR3 nucleotide sequence: TGCAGTGCTAGCTCCATTTCCCCCTCCTACAATGAGCAGTTCTTC.

This clonotype came up a few times. V usage is TRBV12-3 or TRBV12-4 and J usage is TRBJ2-7; D possibly corresponds to TRBD1 (6 bases). The CDR3 has 13 amino acids. The germline V and J ends were trimmed by 4 bases and 0 bases, with 7 bases remaining between them. CDR3: CASSWDTSYEQYF. CDR3 bases: TGTGCCAGCAGTTGGGACACCTCCTACGAGCAGTACTTC.

This clonotype has at least ten counts. This chain links TRBV18 with TRBJ1-1, with 8 bases aligning to TRBD1. The V gene end was trimmed by 3 bases and the J gene end by 7 bases; junction bases not matched to a gene: 10. CDR3 length equals 15 residues. Germline V gives CDR1 KGHSH, CDR2 LQKENI. In DNA form, the CDR3 reads TGTGCCAGCTCACCGACGACAGGGGCTATGTATGAAGCTTTCTTT. Amino acids: CASSPTTGAMYEAFF.

This clonotype was recorded many times. V gene TRBV2 combines with J gene TRBJ1-5, with D unclear. Germline values: CDR1 SNHLY, CDR2 FYNNEI. The CDR3 extends over 14 amino acids. The V end lost 6 bases, the J end lost 3 bases, and 12 bases lay between the germline ends. For the CDR3, the DNA is TGTGCCAGCAGCCGAGCGGGTTCCAATCAGCCCCAGCATTTT. This encodes CASSRAGSNQPQHF. Full variable domain (missing parts from reference TRBV2 and TRBJ1-5): EPEVTQTPSHQVTQMGQEVILRCVPISNHLYFYWYRQILGQKVEFLVSFYNNEISEKSEIFDDQFSVERPDGSNFTLKIRSTKLEDSAMYFCASSRAGSNQPQHFGDGTRLSIL.

The chain has TRBV7-3 and TRBJ2-7; no definite D call. V gave up 2 bases and J gave up 6 bases, with 11 bases separating them. CDR1 is SGHTA, CDR2 FQGTGA, per germline. There are 13 residues in the CDR3. The CDR3 DNA sequence: TGTGCCAGCAGCTTATCTACTGTCGGCGAGCAGTACTTC. This codes for CASSLSTVGEQYF.

This clonotype appeared many times. The rearrangement joins TRBV7-2 to TRBJ2-1; 7 bases are shared with TRBD2. V trimming: 1 base; J trimming: 8 bases; junction bases outside the gene matches: 5. Germline CDR1 SGHTA, CDR2 FQGNSA. The CDR3 runs 14 residues. The CDR3 sequence: CASSLGTRGDEQFF. The CDR3 nucleotides read TGTGCCAGCAGCTTAGGGACTAGAGGGGATGAGCAGTTCTTC. Based on the CDR3 plus reference TRBV7-2 and TRBJ2-1, the full variable domain is GAGVSQSPSNKVTEKGKDVELRCDPISGHTALYWYRQSLGQGLEFLIYFQGNSAPDKSGLPSDRFSAERTGGSVSTLTIQRTQQEDSAVYLCASSLGTRGDEQFFGPGTRLTVL.

This rearrangement joins TRBV4-1 to TRBJ2-5, with 12 positions matching TRBD2. The CDR3 spans 18 residues. The germline gives CDR1 MGHRA, CDR2 YSYEKL. J lost 6 bases, V lost 1 base, and 12 bases had no gene match. CDR3 loop: CASSQVALAGGPGKTQYF. CDR3 DNA: TGCGCCAGCAGCCAAGTGGCCCTAGCGGGAGGGCCGGGAAAGACCCAGTACTTC.

This clonotype showed up many times. The gene calls are TRBV6-2 or TRBV6-3 and TRBJ1-1; 7 bases align to TRBD1. CDR3 length equals 15 residues. V shed 2 bases and J 1 base; nucleotides not matched to a gene: 4. The germline CDR1 and CDR2 sequences are MNHEY and SVGEGT. This chain's CDR3 is CASSYPEGANTEAFF. The CDR3 DNA sequence: TGTGCCAGCAGTTACCCAGAGGGGGCGAACACTGAAGCTTTCTTT.

This clonotype was seen many times. The rearrangement uses TRBV28 and TRBJ1-5; the D is unclear. The V gene's germline CDR1 is MDHEN and CDR2 SYDVKM. Trimming pared 6 bases from V and 5 bases from J, leaving 5 bases between. This CDR3 comprises 11 residues. In nucleotides, the CDR3 is TGTGCCAGCAGAGGAGATCAGCCCCAGCATTTT. Amino acids: CASRGDQPQHF.

This clonotype was recorded at least ten times. Written as DNA, the CDR3 is TGTGCCAGCAGTCTCGGACAGGGGAGCCAGCCCCAGCATTTT. Amino acid sequence: CASSLGQGSQPQHF. J is TRBJ1-5 and V is TRBV28; TRBD1 agrees at 9 bases. CDR3 size: 14 residues. In germline, CDR1 is MDHEN, CDR2 SYDVKM. The J segment lost 7 bases and the V segment lost 5 bases, leaving 6 bases of the junction unmatched.